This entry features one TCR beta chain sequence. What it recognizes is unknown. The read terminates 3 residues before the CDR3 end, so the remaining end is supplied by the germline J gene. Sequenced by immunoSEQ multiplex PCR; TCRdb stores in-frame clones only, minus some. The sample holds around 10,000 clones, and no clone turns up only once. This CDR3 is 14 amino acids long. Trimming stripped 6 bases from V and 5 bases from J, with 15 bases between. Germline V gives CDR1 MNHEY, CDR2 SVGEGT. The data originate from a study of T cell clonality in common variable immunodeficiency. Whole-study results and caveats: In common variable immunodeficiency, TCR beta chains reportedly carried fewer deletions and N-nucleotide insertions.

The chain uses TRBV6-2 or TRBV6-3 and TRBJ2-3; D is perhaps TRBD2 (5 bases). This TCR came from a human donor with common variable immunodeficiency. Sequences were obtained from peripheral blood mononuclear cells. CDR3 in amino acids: CASRAHLAGDTQYF. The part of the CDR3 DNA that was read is TGTGCCAGCAGAGCCCACCTAGCCGGAGATACG.